The 30 T cell receptor beta chains presented below share a single source sample, sequenced in a study of T cells in Graves' hyperthyroidism and ophthalmopathy. TCR beta CDR3 regions were amplified from RNA transcripts. An initial round of RT-PCR targeting the TCR CDR3 relied on the HTBI primer set. TCRdb fed the multiplex PCR reads into MiXCR, producing one record per CDR3 protein. The sample consists of about 600,000 distinct CDR3 sequences, about a sixth of them appearing once. The sequenced material came from blood. The source is a woman aged 40-49 years with Graves' ophthalmopathy.

This clonotype was observed a handful of times. CDR3 region: CASSPDSSRTQYF. The DNA for the CDR3 is TGTGCCAGCAGCCCGGACTCCTCCAGGACCCAGTACTTC. This chain links TRBV6-2 or TRBV6-3 with TRBJ2-5, with TRBD2 as a possible D gene (5 bases). The CDR3 is made up of 13 amino acids. In germline, CDR1 is MNHEY, CDR2 SVGEGT. V lost 6 bases and J 7 bases, leaving 15 bases between the germline ends.

This clonotype was detected a few times. This sequence joins TRBV7-8 and TRBJ1-6, with D perhaps matching TRBD1 (5 bases). The germline CDR1 and CDR2 sequences are SGHVS and FQNEAQ. Deletions cut 6 bases from V and 5 bases from J, with 11 bases between. CDR3 length: 14 residues. The CDR3 spells CASRLGHNNSPLHF. DNA for the CDR3: TGTGCCAGCAGACTCGGACACAATAATTCACCCCTCCACTTT. Full variable domain (missing parts from reference TRBV7-8 and TRBJ1-6): GAGVSQSPRYKVAKRGQDVALRCDPISGHVSLFWYQQALGQGPEFLTYFQNEAQLDKSGLPSDRFFAERPEGSVSTLKIQRTQQEDSAVYLCASRLGHNNSPLHFGNGTRLTVT.

With regard to this clonotype: Possible read error: a much larger clone is one base away. This chain links TRBV5-6 with TRBJ2-3; 12 nucleotides agree with TRBD1. The germline gives CDR1 SGHDT, CDR2 YYEEEE. The CDR3 has 16 residues. Written as DNA, the CDR3 is TGTGCCAGCAGCCGGGACAGGGGGCGATTGGCAGATATGCAGTATTTT. It is translated as CASSRDRGRLADMQYF.

The J gene is TRBJ2-5, the V gene TRBV4-1; TRBD1 is a possible D gene (6 bases). Germline loops: CDR1 MGHRA, CDR2 YSYEKL. V was clipped by 2 bases and J by 5 bases, with 15 bases between them. This CDR3 is 15 amino acids long. CDR3 loop: CASSQQTGRGETQYF. For the CDR3, the DNA is TGCGCCAGCAGCCAACAGACAGGTCGTGGGGAGACCCAGTACTTC.

The chain links TRBV19 to TRBJ1-4; D is ambiguous. Trimming left V 8 bases short and J 8 bases short, with 18 bases between. Germline-derived CDR1 and CDR2 are LNHDA and SQIVND (reference sequence). The CDR3 is made up of 14 amino acids. CDR3 DNA: TGTGCCAGTGTGAAACCGGGCGCCCCGGAAAAACTGTTTTTT. The encoded protein is CASVKPGAPEKLFF.

In this sample, this clonotype turned up a few times. The rearrangement uses TRBV19 and TRBJ1-5, with TRBD1 identical over 9 bases. V was pared by 4 bases and J by 5 bases, with 3 bases of the junction left unmatched. The CDR3 is 14 amino acids. Germline CDR1 LNHDA, CDR2 SQIVND (reference sequence). CDR3 nucleotide sequence: TGTGCCAGTAGTAACGACAGGGGGTATCAGCCCCAGCATTTT. Amino acids: CASSNDRGYQPQHF.

The table lists this clonotype with a few counts. The chain employs TRBV12-3 or TRBV12-4 and TRBJ2-5; no definite D call. The CDR3 is made up of 14 amino acids. The V end was cut by 3 bases, the J end by 2 bases, with 10 bases between. The CDR3 DNA reads as TGTGCCAGCAGTTTGGAGTATCGGCAAGAGACCCAGTACTTC. It translates to CASSLEYRQETQYF.

This clonotype was seen more than once but under ten times. V is TRBV5-6 and J is TRBJ1-3; TRBD1 might be the D (6 bases). The CDR3 length is 12 residues. Per germline, CDR1 SGHDT and CDR2 YYEEEE. V was cut by 4 bases and J by 12 bases, with 14 bases left in between. CDR3 region: CASSQTGADIYF. For the CDR3, the DNA is TGTGCCAGCAGCCAGACGGGGGCGGACATATATTTT.

This clonotype came up many times. This chain uses TRBV30 with TRBJ2-3; D call uncertain. The germline CDR1 and CDR2 sequences are GTSNPN and SVGIG (reference sequence). The CDR3 spans 13 residues. With 6 bases removed from V and 2 bases from J, the gap between germline ends came to 12 bases. The CDR3 region has the DNA TGTGCCTGTACCGGCAATTCCACAGATACGCAGTATTTT. Translated, it gives CACTGNSTDTQYF. Together with reference TRBV30 and TRBJ2-3, the CDR3 gives the full variable domain: SQTIHQWPATLVQPVGSPLSLECTVEGTSNPNLYWYRQAAGRGLQLLFYSVGIGQISSEVPQNLSASRPQDRQFILSSKKLLLSDSGFYLCACTGNSTDTQYFGPGTRLTVL.

To note about this clonotype: An end of the junction does not agree with germline; a read error may underlie this. The chain is built from TRBV5-1 and TRBJ1-1; maybe TRBD1 (5 bases). From germline, CDR1 is SGHRS and CDR2 YFSETQ. This CDR3 has 13 residues. This CDR3 reads CASTGGVRTEAFF. The CDR3 region has the DNA TGTGCCAGCACGGGGGGGGTGAGAACTGAAGCTTTCTTT.

Only a few counts were recorded for this clonotype. The rearrangement uses TRBV9 and TRBJ2-1, with D perhaps matching TRBD2 (6 bases). The CDR3 covers 13 residues. Germline lookup yields CDR1 SGDLS and CDR2 YYNGEE. Trimming cost V 0 bases and J 8 bases, with 9 bases left between them. Here the CDR3 DNA reads TGTGCCAGCAGCGTAGACGGGGAGGATGAGCAGTTCTTC. This gives the protein CASSVDGEDEQFF.

This clonotype was seen many times. The chain combines TRBV30 with TRBJ1-5; possible D gene TRBD1, 6 bases. The germline V and J ends were trimmed by 1 base and 10 bases, with 17 bases remaining between them. Germline V lookup: CDR1 GTSNPN, CDR2 SVGIG (reference sequence). The CDR3 consists of 14 residues. The CDR3 sequence: CAWSGGTRNLPQHF. The CDR3 DNA follows: TGTGCCTGGAGTGGGGGGACACGGAACTTACCCCAGCATTTT.

This clonotype showed up many times. The V gene is TRBV20-1, the J gene TRBJ2-7; 8 bases agree with TRBD1. The CDR3 is 15 amino acids. With 6 bases clipped from V and 3 bases from J, the junction kept 13 bases outside the gene matches. CDR1 DFQATT and CDR2 SNEGSKA come from the germline V gene (reference sequence). CDR3 in DNA: TGCAGTGCGCGGACGTGGGGACAGGAGAACTACGAGCAGTACTTC. It is translated as CSARTWGQENYEQYF.

The chain uses TRBV4-2 and TRBJ2-4; 15 nucleotides agree with TRBD2. The CDR3 totals 19 residues. V was clipped by 0 bases and J by 0 bases; unmatched bases: 3. Germline V lookup: CDR1 LGHNA, CDR2 YNFKEQ. The CDR3 is CASSQEGLAGGVAKNIQYF. The CDR3 nucleotides are TGTGCCAGCAGCCAAGAGGGACTAGCGGGAGGTGTAGCCAAAAACATTCAGTACTTC.

This clonotype was seen at least ten times. This chain connects TRBV15 to TRBJ2-6, with unresolved D. CDR3 length: 16 amino acids. V lost 3 bases to trimming and J lost 0 bases, with 9 bases between them. Per the germline V gene, CDR1 is LNHNV and CDR2 is YYDKDF (reference sequence). Written as DNA, the CDR3 is TGTGCCACCAGCAGTGGCAGTGACTCTGGGGCCAACGTCCTGACTTTC. Translation: CATSSGSDSGANVLTF. The full variable domain, in which reference TRBV15 and TRBJ2-6 provide the parts outside the CDR3, is DAMVIQNPRYQVTQFGKPVTLSCSQTLNHNVMYWYQQKSSQAPKLLFHYYDKDFNNEADTPDNFQSRRPNTSFCFLDIRSPGLGDTAMYLCATSSGSDSGANVLTFGAGSRLTVL.

This clonotype was counted only a few times. V gene TRBV7-9 combines with J gene TRBJ2-7, with TRBD2 matching over 7 bases. The CDR3 contains 17 residues. From germline, CDR1 is SEHNR and CDR2 FQNEAQ (reference sequence). V shed 3 bases, J shed 0 bases, and the junction held 11 bases outside the gene matches. The CDR3 spells CASSLYGGGASSYEQYF. The CDR3 coding sequence is TGTGCCAGCAGCTTGTATGGGGGAGGGGCCAGCTCCTACGAGCAGTACTTC. Together with reference TRBV7-9 and TRBJ2-7, the CDR3 gives the full variable domain: DTGVSQNPRHKITKRGQNVTFRCDPISEHNRLYWYRQTLGQGPEFLTYFQNEAQLEKSRLLSDRFSAERPKGSFSTLEIQRTEQGDSAMYLCASSLYGGGASSYEQYFGPGTRLTVT.

This clonotype was picked up many times. V gene TRBV5-1 combines with J gene TRBJ1-1, with D unclear. Between the trimmed V and J ends, which lost 3 bases and 1 base, there was a span of 13 bases. The CDR3 is 15 residues long. From germline, CDR1 is SGHRS and CDR2 YFSETQ. This chain's CDR3 is CASSSLGSANTEAFF. CDR3 coding DNA: TGCGCCAGCAGCTCCCTGGGGTCCGCGAACACTGAAGCTTTCTTT.

In the case of this clonotype: One base away lies a much larger clone, so this may be a sequencing read error. The chain is built from TRBV20-1 and TRBJ1-3; D is perhaps TRBD1 (5 bases). The CDR3 totals 17 residues. Germline-derived CDR1 and CDR2 are DFQATT and SNEGSKA (reference sequence). Trimming left V 0 bases short and J 6 bases short, with 21 bases between. The CDR3 region is CSARDPNRGRAENTIYF. Here the CDR3 DNA reads TGCAGTGCTAGAGATCCAAATCGGGGGAGGGCTGAAAACACCATATATTTT.

In its sample, this clonotype was seen once. The V call is TRBV19, the J call TRBJ2-1; D gene unclear. This CDR3 region has 17 residues. Trimming took 3 bases from V and 8 from J, leaving 23 bases between them. Per germline, CDR1 LNHDA and CDR2 SQIVND (reference sequence). The CDR3 loop reads CASSMWLGMRPHDEQFF. Here the CDR3 DNA reads TGTGCCAGTAGTATGTGGTTGGGGATGAGACCTCACGATGAGCAGTTCTTC.

In its sample, this clonotype was seen many times. Here the CDR3 DNA reads TGTGCCATCTCCCGGGACCCCACAGATACGCAGTATTTT. This translates into CAISRDPTDTQYF. J is TRBJ2-3 and V is TRBV10-3; D may match TRBD1 or TRBD2 (5 bases each). V shed 8 bases and J shed 2 bases, with 11 bases lying between them. Germline assignment: CDR1 ENHRY and CDR2 SYGVKD. The CDR3 is 13 amino acids.

The chain couples TRBV5-6 to TRBJ2-7; 10 nucleotides agree with TRBD1. The CDR3 extends over 16 amino acids. After removal of 4 bases from V and 5 bases from J, the junction contained 12 bases not matched to a gene. Germline CDR1 SGHDT, CDR2 YYEEEE. The chain's CDR3 is CASSGPGQGTRNEQYF. The CDR3 DNA reads TGTGCCAGCAGCGGACCGGGACAGGGGACTAGAAACGAGCAGTACTTC.

The rearrangement joins TRBV7-9 to TRBJ1-6; a weak D match, TRBD1 (6 bases). The CDR3 totals 15 residues. Germline CDR1 reads SEHNR; CDR2 reads FQNEAQ (reference sequence). With 3 bases removed from V and 9 bases from J, the gap between germline ends came to 15 bases. The CDR3 sequence is CASSLYRAPGSPLHF. The CDR3 DNA is TGTGCCAGCAGCTTGTACAGGGCTCCGGGTTCACCCCTCCACTTT.

This clonotype occurred many times. The genes are TRBV18 and TRBJ1-1; maybe TRBD1 (6 bases). Trimming left V 8 bases short and J 8 bases short, with 12 bases between. CDR3 length equals 11 residues. CDR1 is KGHSH and CDR2 is LQKENI in the germline V gene. The CDR3 nucleotides are TGTGCCAGCCGGGAGGGGGACGAAGCTTTCTTT. Its translation is CASREGDEAFF.

This clonotype was seen more than once but under ten times. The chain employs TRBV30 and TRBJ2-5; D is unclear. V was shortened by 0 bases and J by 5 bases, with 13 bases between the two germline ends. Germline CDR1 GTSNPN, CDR2 SVGIG (reference sequence). CDR3 length equals 14 residues. This CDR3 is CAWSVGGPGETQYF. CDR3 bases: TGTGCCTGGAGTGTGGGCGGACCCGGGGAGACCCAGTACTTC.

V usage is TRBV5-6 and J usage is TRBJ2-3, with TRBD1 as a possible D gene (5 bases). The germline CDR1 and CDR2 sequences are SGHDT and YYEEEE. The germline V and J ends were trimmed by 6 bases and 0 bases, with 17 bases remaining between them. The CDR3 spans 16 residues. The CDR3 is CASTARRKGSTDTQYF. The CDR3 nucleotides are TGTGCCAGCACCGCTCGCCGAAAGGGGAGCACAGATACGCAGTATTTT.

This clonotype was counted a single time. J is TRBJ2-7 and V is TRBV2; TRBD1 matches at 10 bases. The CDR3 is 16 amino acids. The J segment lost 7 bases and the V segment lost 6 bases, leaving 15 bases of the junction unmatched. Germline CDR1 and CDR2: SNHLY and FYNNEI. The DNA of the CDR3 is TGTGCCAGCAGCCGAGGGACAGGGGCCTTGGGTTGGGAGCAGTACTTC. Translation: CASSRGTGALGWEQYF.

The V gene is TRBV19, the J gene TRBJ1-6; 10 bases are a match to TRBD1. CDR3 length equals 15 residues. V was pared by 9 bases and J by 6 bases, with 8 bases of the junction left unmatched. CDR1 and CDR2 from the germline V gene are LNHDA and SQIVND (reference sequence). CDR3 sequence reads: CASRQGAKSNSPLHF. CDR3 nucleotide sequence: TGTGCCAGCCGACAGGGGGCTAAGTCTAATTCACCCCTCCACTTT.

This clonotype was observed many times. This chain uses TRBV19 with TRBJ1-5; 9 bases match TRBD1. Germline CDR1 reads LNHDA; CDR2 reads SQIVND (reference sequence). The CDR3 has 13 amino acids. V lost 5 bases, J lost 5 bases, and 1 base stayed unmatched. The CDR3 DNA sequence: TGTGCCAGTAGTCGACAGGGGGATCAGCCCCAGCATTTT. The encoded protein is CASSRQGDQPQHF.

The V gene is TRBV2, the J gene TRBJ2-5; TRBD2 is a possible D gene (5 bases). CDR1 is SNHLY, CDR2 FYNNEI, per germline. With 7 bases removed from V and 5 bases from J, the gap between germline ends came to 8 bases. The CDR3 loop spans 11 amino acids. DNA of the CDR3: TGTGCCAGCAAATGGGAGGAGACCCAGTACTTC. Amino acid sequence: CASKWEETQYF.

This clonotype has a count of ten or more. This sequence joins TRBV14 and TRBJ1-1, with 9 bases matching TRBD1. The CDR3 is 13 residues long. V trimming: 5 bases; J trimming: 4 bases; junction bases outside the gene matches: 2. The germline CDR1 and CDR2 sequences are SGHDN and FVKESK. CDR3 loop: CASSKTGGTEAFF. CDR3 bases: TGTGCCAGCAGCAAGACAGGGGGCACTGAAGCTTTCTTT.